Described below is a single T cell receptor (beta chain) sequence and its context. The data stem from a study of blood T cell repertoires in COVID-19. On the study more broadly: Either two negative PCRs, clearance, or symptom resolution qualified Cohort 3 donors as recovered.

TCRdb keeps only in-frame clones here, not all; method: immunoSEQ multiplex PCR. The data contain 150,000 to 200,000 clones, 85% to 90% of them singletons. This CDR3 is 15 amino acids long. Trimming left V 2 bases short and J 5 bases short, with 15 bases between. The germline V gene has CDR1 MNHEY and CDR2 SVGAGI. The participants were between about 18 and 90 years old and came from under 25 US areas. Each participant's cohort was designated according to participant-reported clinical history. The origin of this receptor is a woman aged 40 to 55 in a cohort exposed to, infected with or recovered from COVID-19 (not recorded which). The sequencing input was PBMCs or T cells enriched from blood (not recorded which). This rearrangement joins TRBV6-5 to TRBJ1-2; D gene unclear. The CDR3 nucleotides are TGTGCCAGCAGTTACGACTCGGGAATGGATTATGGCTACACCTTC. Its protein is CASSYDSGMDYGYTF.